This TCR beta chain is from a study of control samples from healthy donors and cancer patients. CDR1 and CDR2 from the germline V gene are SGHAT and FQNNGV. V gave up 4 bases and J gave up 1 base, with 10 bases separating them. The CDR3 contains 14 residues. Clones were sequenced by immunoSEQ multiplex PCR, and TCRdb holds only the in-frame ones, with some missing. The sample records 150,000 to 200,000 clones, around 90% being singletons. Sequencing was carried out using blood. This rearrangement joins TRBV11-2 to TRBJ1-1, with D uncertain. This TCR was recovered from a young man in good health. CDR3 coding DNA: TGTGCCAGCAGCTCTTGGACGGAGAACACTGAAGCTTTCTTT. It specifies CASSSWTENTEAFF.